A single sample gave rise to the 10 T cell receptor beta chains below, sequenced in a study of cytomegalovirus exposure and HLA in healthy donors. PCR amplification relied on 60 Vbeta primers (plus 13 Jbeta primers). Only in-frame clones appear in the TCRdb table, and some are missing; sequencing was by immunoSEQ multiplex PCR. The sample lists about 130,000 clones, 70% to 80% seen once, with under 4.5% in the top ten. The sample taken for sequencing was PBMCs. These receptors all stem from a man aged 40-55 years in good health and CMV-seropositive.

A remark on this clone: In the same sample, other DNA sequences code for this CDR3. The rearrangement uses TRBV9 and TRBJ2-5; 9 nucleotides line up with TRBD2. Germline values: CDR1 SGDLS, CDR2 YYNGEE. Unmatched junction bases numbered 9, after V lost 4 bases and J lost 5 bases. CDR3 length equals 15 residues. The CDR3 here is CASSFQGGGAETQYF. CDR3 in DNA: TGTGCCAGCAGCTTTCAGGGCGGGGGGGCCGAGACCCAGTACTTC.

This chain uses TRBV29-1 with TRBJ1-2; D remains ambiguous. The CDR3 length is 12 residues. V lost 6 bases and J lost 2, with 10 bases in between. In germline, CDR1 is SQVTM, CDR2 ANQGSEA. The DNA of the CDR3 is TGCAGCGTAGACCACAGCAACTATGGCTACACCTTC. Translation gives CSVDHSNYGYTF.

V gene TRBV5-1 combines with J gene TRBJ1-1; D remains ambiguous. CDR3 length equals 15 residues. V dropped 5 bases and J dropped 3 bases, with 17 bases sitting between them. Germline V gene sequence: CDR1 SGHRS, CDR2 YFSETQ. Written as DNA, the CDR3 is TGCGCCAGCAGTTGGCGCCGCGTTGGAGACACTGAAGCTTTCTTT. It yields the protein CASSWRRVGDTEAFF.

The CDR3 loop is CASSLLLAGYNEQFF. CDR3 DNA: TGTGCCAGCAGCTTATTACTGGCAGGGTACAATGAGCAGTTCTTC. The J gene is TRBJ2-1, the V gene TRBV7-3; D possibly corresponds to TRBD1 (5 bases). There are 15 residues in the CDR3. V lost 2 bases and J lost 4, with 12 bases in between. Germline-derived CDR1 and CDR2 are SGHTA and FQGTGA.

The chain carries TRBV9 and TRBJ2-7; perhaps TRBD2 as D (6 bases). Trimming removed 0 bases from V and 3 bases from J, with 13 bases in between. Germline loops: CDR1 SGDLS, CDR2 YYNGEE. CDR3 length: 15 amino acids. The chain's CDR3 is CASSVGLERVYEQYF. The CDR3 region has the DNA TGTGCCAGCAGCGTAGGACTAGAGCGTGTCTACGAGCAGTACTTC.

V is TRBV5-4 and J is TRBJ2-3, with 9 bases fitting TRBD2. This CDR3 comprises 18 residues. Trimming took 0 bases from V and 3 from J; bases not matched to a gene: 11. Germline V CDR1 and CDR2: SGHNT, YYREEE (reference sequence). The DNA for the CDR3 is TGTGCCAGCAGCTTGGAGGTTTTGGCGGGGGGGCTTACAGATACGCAGTATTTT. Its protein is CASSLEVLAGGLTDTQYF.

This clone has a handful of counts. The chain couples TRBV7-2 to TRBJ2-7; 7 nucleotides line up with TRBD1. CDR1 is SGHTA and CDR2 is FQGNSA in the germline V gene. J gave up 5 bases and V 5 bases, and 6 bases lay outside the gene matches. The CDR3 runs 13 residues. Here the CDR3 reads CASSPRGPNEQYF. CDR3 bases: TGTGCCAGCAGCCCAAGGGGGCCCAACGAGCAGTACTTC.

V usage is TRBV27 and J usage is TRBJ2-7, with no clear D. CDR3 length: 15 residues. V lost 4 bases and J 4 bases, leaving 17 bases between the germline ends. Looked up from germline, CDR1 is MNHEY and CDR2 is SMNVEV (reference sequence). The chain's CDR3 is CASSSLVPVGYEQYF. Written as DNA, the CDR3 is TGTGCCAGCAGTTCGCTAGTGCCAGTCGGTTACGAGCAGTACTTC.

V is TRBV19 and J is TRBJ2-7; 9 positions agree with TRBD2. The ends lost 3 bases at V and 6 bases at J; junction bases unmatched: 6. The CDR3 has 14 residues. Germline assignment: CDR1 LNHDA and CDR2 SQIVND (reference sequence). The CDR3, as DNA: TGTGCCAGTAGTATGCCGGGACTAGCATCCGAGCAGTACTTC. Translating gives CASSMPGLASEQYF.

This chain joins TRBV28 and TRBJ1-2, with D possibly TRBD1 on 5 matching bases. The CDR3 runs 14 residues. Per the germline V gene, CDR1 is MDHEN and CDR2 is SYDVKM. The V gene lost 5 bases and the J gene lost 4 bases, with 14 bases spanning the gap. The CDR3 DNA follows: TGTGCCAGCAGTCTCACAGGAGACGTCTATGGCTACACCTTC. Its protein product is CASSLTGDVYGYTF.